The source of this T cell receptor beta chain is a study of T cell responses to AZD1222 COVID-19 vaccine. Broader study findings: Spike regions recognized by vaccine-associated CD4 TCRs spanned the protein, led by 160-218 and 743-854. Only 5 to 7 individuals given AZD1222 were seropositive at baseline.

Clones were sequenced by immunoSEQ multiplex PCR, and TCRdb holds only the in-frame ones, with some missing. This sample carries about 81,000 clones, 85% to 95% of them seen once, and the ten largest clones take 6.5% to 9.5%. Regarding this clone: Its matching antigen is unknown.

Sequencing was performed on peripheral blood, taken 28 days after the second AZD1222 dose. This TCR was recovered from an adult who received the AZD1222 COVID-19 vaccine.

The CDR3 protein is CASSLPDRDNQPQHF. The CDR3 DNA is TGTGCCAGCAGTTTACCGGACAGGGACAATCAGCCCCAGCATTTT. V usage is TRBV28 and J usage is TRBJ1-5; TRBD1 agrees at 8 bases. Germline loops: CDR1 MDHEN, CDR2 SYDVKM. The ends lost 2 bases at V and 3 bases at J; junction bases unmatched: 3. The CDR3 has 15 amino acids.